These 29 T cell receptor beta chains share one sample of origin, sequenced in a study of blood T cell repertoires in COVID-19. TCRdb's table, derived via immunoSEQ multiplex PCR, lists solely in-frame clones and lacks some. The table includes about 290,000 clones, 86% detected once. Sequenced sample: peripheral blood. These receptors all stem from a woman in her 30s with active or convalescent COVID-19.

V is TRBV24-1 and J is TRBJ1-2; no reliable D call. V lost 6 bases and J 7 bases, leaving 14 bases between the germline ends. The CDR3 has 13 residues. CDR1 KGHDR and CDR2 SFDVKD come from the germline V gene. CDR3 sequence reads: CATSSRPAGGYTF. CDR3 bases: TGTGCCACCAGTTCGAGGCCAGCCGGTGGCTACACCTTC.

The chain carries TRBV18 and TRBJ1-2; TRBD1 aligns across 9 bases. V lost 4 bases, J lost 6 bases, and 3 bases stayed unmatched. In germline, CDR1 is KGHSH, CDR2 LQKENI. The CDR3 covers 13 residues. The CDR3 sequence is CASSLGDRDGYTF. The CDR3 DNA sequence: TGTGCCAGCTCACTCGGGGACAGGGATGGCTACACCTTC. Full variable domain (remainder filled in from reference TRBV18 and TRBJ1-2): NAGVMQNPRHLVRRRGQEARLRCSPMKGHSHVYWYRQLPEEGLKFMVYLQKENIIDESGMPKERFSAEFPKEGPSILRIQQVVRGDSAAYFCASSLGDRDGYTFGSGTRLTVV.

The V and J genes are TRBV6-6 and TRBJ2-1, with TRBD2 matching over 12 bases. The CDR3 covers 16 residues. The junction had 9 bases not matched to a gene; V was cut back by 4 bases and J by 8 bases. Germline V gives CDR1 MNHNY, CDR2 SVGAGI (reference sequence). The CDR3 DNA is TGTGCCAGCAGTTCGAGGACTAGCGGGGTTTGGTATGAGCAGTTCTTC. Translation gives CASSSRTSGVWYEQFF.

The sample holds a few counts of this clone. The chain joins TRBV6-2 or TRBV6-3 to TRBJ1-2; 7 bases match TRBD1. V was clipped by 2 bases and J by 7 bases; unmatched bases: 7. Germline CDR1 and CDR2: MNHEY and SVGEGT. The CDR3 is made up of 14 amino acids. The CDR3 coding sequence is TGTGCCAGCAGTTACGGTCGACAGGGATCTGGCTACACCTTC. Its protein product is CASSYGRQGSGYTF.

The chain carries TRBV7-9 and TRBJ1-1; 9 positions match TRBD1. The CDR3 loop spans 19 amino acids. Germline values: CDR1 SEHNR, CDR2 FQNEAQ (reference sequence). The V gene end was trimmed by 0 bases and the J gene end by 4 bases; junction bases not matched to a gene: 15. CDR3 nucleotides: TGTGCCAGCAGCTTAGCGCTGGGGACAGGGAGAGGCCGTGGCACTGAAGCTTTCTTT. It is translated as CASSLALGTGRGRGTEAFF.

The chain has TRBV28 and TRBJ1-5; possibly TRBD1 for D (5 bases). Trimming took 5 bases from V and 4 from J, leaving 18 bases between them. The CDR3 is 16 amino acids. Germline V gives CDR1 MDHEN, CDR2 SYDVKM. CDR3 coding DNA: TGTGCCAGCAGTCGCGCCTGGGGCCGGGGGAATCAGCCCCAGCATTTT. It yields the protein CASSRAWGRGNQPQHF. Full variable domain (rest looked up from reference TRBV28 and TRBJ1-5): DVKVTQSSRYLVKRTGEKVFLECVQDMDHENMFWYRQDPGLGLRLIYFSYDVKMKEKGDIPEGYSVSREKKERFSLILESASTNQTSMYLCASSRAWGRGNQPQHFGDGTRLSIL.

The chain uses TRBV5-1 and TRBJ1-1, with D uncertain. Germline lookup yields CDR1 SGHRS and CDR2 YFSETQ. V lost 4 bases, J lost 0 bases, and 7 bases lay in between. The CDR3 has 13 residues. The CDR3 protein is CASSARLNTEAFF. In DNA, the CDR3 is TGCGCCAGCAGCGCCAGGCTGAACACTGAAGCTTTCTTT.

The rearrangement links TRBV2 to TRBJ2-7, with 8 bases identical to TRBD2. The CDR3 is 16 amino acids. Germline V CDR1 and CDR2: SNHLY, FYNNEI. The J segment lost 6 bases and the V segment lost 6 bases, leaving 16 bases of the junction unmatched. The CDR3 DNA sequence: TGTGCCAGCAGCTTGGCGGGGGGCCTCCCTCTGGGCGAGCAGTACTTC. It yields the protein CASSLAGGLPLGEQYF.

This sequence joins TRBV28 and TRBJ1-2; D is perhaps TRBD1 (6 bases). Germline V gives CDR1 MDHEN, CDR2 SYDVKM. The length of the CDR3 is 14 residues. Deletions cut 3 bases from V and 8 bases from J, with 16 bases between. The CDR3: CASSFSTGWRGYTF. The CDR3 coding sequence is TGTGCCAGCAGTTTCTCGACAGGTTGGCGGGGCTACACCTTC.

V usage is TRBV9 and J usage is TRBJ2-2; possible D gene TRBD2, 6 bases. CDR1 is SGDLS, CDR2 YYNGEE, per germline. V lost 2 bases to trimming and J lost 7 bases, with 15 bases between them. The CDR3 is 15 amino acids. The CDR3 nucleotides are TGTGCCAGCAGCGTTCACGGAGGGGATAGCGGGGAGCTGTTTTTT. Translation: CASSVHGGDSGELFF.

The chain joins TRBV9 to TRBJ2-2; the D gene is possibly TRBD2 (5 bases). V lost 3 bases and J lost 7, with 10 bases in between. This CDR3 has 13 residues. CDR1 and CDR2 from the germline V gene are SGDLS and YYNGEE. The CDR3 region is CASSGEYFGELFF. For the CDR3, the DNA is TGTGCCAGCAGCGGGGAGTATTTCGGGGAGCTGTTTTTT.

The chain carries TRBV14 and TRBJ1-2; D is perhaps TRBD1 (6 bases). CDR1 is SGHDN, CDR2 FVKESK, per germline. The V end was cut by 3 bases, the J end by 4 bases, with 12 bases between. CDR3 length: 14 residues. CDR3 region: CASSQSGVLYGYTF. In nucleotides, the CDR3 is TGTGCCAGCAGCCAGTCAGGGGTCCTCTATGGCTACACCTTC.

This clone was seen only a few times. The chain combines TRBV27 with TRBJ1-2; TRBD1 might be the D (5 bases). Germline loops: CDR1 MNHEY, CDR2 SMNVEV (reference sequence). This CDR3 has 13 residues. Trimming pared 4 bases from V and 7 bases from J, leaving 13 bases between. The CDR3 bases are TGTGCCAGCAGTTACAGGCCGGCCCGTGGCTACACCTTC. Translation gives CASSYRPARGYTF.

This chain uses TRBV6-5 with TRBJ1-6, with 9 positions matching TRBD1. Germline trimming cut 8 bases from V and 6 bases from J; bases unmatched to any gene: 2. Germline loops: CDR1 MNHEY, CDR2 SVGAGI. This CDR3 is 13 amino acids long. The CDR3 reads CASRTGVNSPLHF. CDR3 in DNA: TGTGCCAGCCGGACAGGGGTTAATTCACCCCTCCACTTT.

The V and J genes are TRBV14 and TRBJ2-1; no definite D call. Germline CDR1 and CDR2: SGHDN and FVKESK. V lost 2 bases, J lost 13 bases, and 18 bases lay in between. The CDR3 runs 14 residues. The CDR3 nucleotides read TGTGCCAGCAGCCAAACGCGCGGCGGATTGATCCAGTTCTTC. Encoded protein: CASSQTRGGLIQFF.

J is TRBJ2-7 and V is TRBV14, with 10 bases aligning to TRBD1. Germline V gene lookup returns CDR1 SGHDN and CDR2 FVKESK. The CDR3 length is 14 residues. Trimming removed 1 base from V and 7 bases from J; junction bases left unmatched: 4. The CDR3 DNA follows: TGTGCCAGCAGCCAAGGGACAGGGGGGTTTGAGCAGTACTTC. Translated: CASSQGTGGFEQYF.

V gene TRBV5-1 combines with J gene TRBJ2-2; 9 bases agree with TRBD1. The CDR3 runs to 17 residues. The trim removed 1 base at V and 5 bases at J, leaving 9 bases unmatched. Germline V gene data show CDR1 as SGHRS and CDR2 as YFSETQ. The CDR3, as DNA: TGCGCCAGCAGCTTGACCGGACAGGGGTCGGCGACCGGGGAGCTGTTTTTT. It encodes CASSLTGQGSATGELFF. Using reference TRBV5-1 and TRBJ2-2 for the parts outside the CDR3, the full variable domain is KAGVTQTPRYLIKTRGQQVTLSCSPISGHRSVSWYQQTPGQGLQFLFEYFSETQRNKGNFPGRFSGRQFSNSRSEMNVSTLELGDSALYLCASSLTGQGSATGELFFGEGSRLTVL.

J is TRBJ1-5 and V is TRBV19; 7 bases agree with TRBD1. Trimming took 4 bases from V and 0 from J; bases not matched to a gene: 3. Per the germline V gene, CDR1 is LNHDA and CDR2 is SQIVND (reference sequence). The CDR3 runs 15 residues. CDR3 bases: TGTGCCAGTAGTAGACACAGGGGTAGCAATCAGCCCCAGCATTTT. It yields the protein CASSRHRGSNQPQHF.

This clone was detected once. The rearrangement links TRBV28 to TRBJ2-2; possible D gene TRBD1, 5 bases. Germline CDR1 MDHEN, CDR2 SYDVKM. This CDR3 contains 15 residues. Trimming stripped 10 bases from V and 1 base from J, with 16 bases between. CDR3 nucleotides: TGTGCCACCATTCACAGGCGACAGAACACCGGGGAGCTGTTTTTT. This codes for CATIHRRQNTGELFF. The entire variable domain, with the rest obtained from reference TRBV28 and TRBJ2-2, is as follows: DVKVTQSSRYLVKRTGEKVFLECVQDMDHENMFWYRQDPGLGLRLIYFSYDVKMKEKGDIPEGYSVSREKKERFSLILESASTNQTSMYLCATIHRRQNTGELFFGEGSRLTVL.

V usage is TRBV7-2 and J usage is TRBJ1-3; the D gene is possibly TRBD1 (5 bases). Trimming removed 6 bases at V and 7 bases at J, with 19 bases between. The V gene's germline CDR1 is SGHTA and CDR2 FQGNSA. The CDR3 sequence is 15 residues long. CDR3 region: CASRPPGGSRNTIYF. In DNA, the CDR3 is TGTGCCAGCAGGCCCCCCGGGGGTAGCAGGAACACCATATATTTT.

The CDR3 DNA sequence: TGTGCCAGCAGTGAACATGGGGCGTCTAATGAAAAACTGTTTTTT. Translated: CASSEHGASNEKLFF. This sequence joins TRBV6-1 and TRBJ1-4, with a weak D call TRBD1 (5 bases). This CDR3 region has 15 residues. Per the germline V gene, CDR1 is MNHNS and CDR2 is SASEGT. V was cut by 2 bases and J by 3 bases, with 10 bases left in between.

V is TRBV27 and J is TRBJ2-5; D unclear. V dropped 3 bases and J dropped 2 bases, with 4 bases sitting between them. Germline loops: CDR1 MNHEY, CDR2 SMNVEV (reference sequence). This CDR3 region has 12 residues. The CDR3, as DNA: TGTGCCAGCAGTTTGACACAAGAGACCCAGTACTTC. This sequence encodes CASSLTQETQYF.

The chain employs TRBV28 and TRBJ1-4; perhaps TRBD1 as D (6 bases). V was pared by 6 bases and J by 8 bases, with 13 bases between. The CDR3 is 13 amino acids. Looked up from germline, CDR1 is MDHEN and CDR2 is SYDVKM. CDR3 protein: CASSVTGYEKLFF. Written as DNA, the CDR3 is TGTGCCAGCAGCGTCACAGGGTACGAAAAACTGTTTTTT.

The sample holds a few counts of this clone. This chain links TRBV11-1 with TRBJ2-5, with 9 bases matching TRBD1. With 1 base clipped from V and 3 bases from J, the junction kept 6 bases outside the gene matches. The CDR3 covers 16 residues. Germline CDR1 reads SGHAT; CDR2 reads FQDESV (reference sequence). The CDR3 spells CASSLGYTGGEETQYF. The CDR3 DNA follows: TGTGCCAGCAGCTTAGGTTATACAGGGGGCGAAGAGACCCAGTACTTC.

The chain has TRBV3-1 (or the pseudogene TRBV3-2) and TRBJ2-2, with TRBD2 matching 10 bases. The V segment lost 1 base and the J segment 0 bases; nucleotides outside the gene matches: 2. The CDR3 is made up of 17 amino acids. CDR1 LGHDT and CDR2 YNNKEL come from the germline V gene (reference sequence). The CDR3 sequence is CASSQVAGGPNTGELFF. CDR3 in DNA: TGTGCCAGCAGCCAAGTAGCGGGGGGCCCGAACACCGGGGAGCTGTTTTTT.

The chain is built from TRBV29-1 and TRBJ2-5; perhaps TRBD2 as D (6 bases). Germline CDR1 is SQVTM and CDR2 is ANQGSEA. Trimming took off 5 bases at V and 5 bases at J, with 12 bases between the two ends. CDR3 length equals 12 residues. The CDR3 nucleotides read TGCAGCGTTCTCGGGGGTGGGGAGACCCAGTACTTC. This sequence encodes CSVLGGGETQYF.

The V call is TRBV30, the J call TRBJ1-5, with TRBD1 matching over 7 bases. Trimming removed 0 bases from V and 4 bases from J; junction bases left unmatched: 0. Looked up from germline, CDR1 is GTSNPN and CDR2 is SVGIG (reference sequence). CDR3 length: 13 residues. The CDR3 coding sequence is TGTGCCTGGAGTGTGGGACAGAATCAGCCCCAGCATTTT. It specifies CAWSVGQNQPQHF. The whole variable domain, remainder taken from reference TRBV30 and TRBJ1-5, is SQTIHQWPATLVQPVGSPLSLECTVEGTSNPNLYWYRQAAGRGLQLLFYSVGIGQISSEVPQNLSASRPQDRQFILSSKKLLLSDSGFYLCAWSVGQNQPQHFGDGTRLSIL.

The count of this clone is one. The rearrangement joins TRBV2 to TRBJ2-1, with 9 bases fitting TRBD1. Looked up from germline, CDR1 is SNHLY and CDR2 is FYNNEI. V gave up 5 bases and J gave up 7 bases; unmatched junction bases: 3. The CDR3 is made up of 13 amino acids. DNA for the CDR3: TGTGCCAGCAGTACGGGACAGGGAAATGAGCAGTTCTTC. Amino acid sequence: CASSTGQGNEQFF.

The chain carries TRBV6-1 and TRBJ2-3; D remains ambiguous. CDR3 length equals 15 residues. The germline V gene encodes CDR1 MNHNS and CDR2 SASEGT. The germline V and J ends were trimmed by 1 base and 1 base, with 9 bases remaining between them. This CDR3 reads CASSEVLSGTDTQYF. The CDR3 DNA sequence: TGTGCCAGCAGTGAAGTTCTCTCGGGCACAGATACGCAGTATTTT.